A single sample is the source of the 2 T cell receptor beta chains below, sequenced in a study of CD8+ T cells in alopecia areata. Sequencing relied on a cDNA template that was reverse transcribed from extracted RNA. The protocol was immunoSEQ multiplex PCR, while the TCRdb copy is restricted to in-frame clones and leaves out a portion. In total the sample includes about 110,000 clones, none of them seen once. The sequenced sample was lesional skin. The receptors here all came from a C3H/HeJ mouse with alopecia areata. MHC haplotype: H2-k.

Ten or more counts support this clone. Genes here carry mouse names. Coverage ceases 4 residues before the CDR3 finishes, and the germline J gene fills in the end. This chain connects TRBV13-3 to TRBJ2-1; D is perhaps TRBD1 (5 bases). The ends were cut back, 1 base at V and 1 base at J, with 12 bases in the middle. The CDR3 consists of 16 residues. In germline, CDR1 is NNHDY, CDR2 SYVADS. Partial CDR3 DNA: TGTGCCAGCAGTGATACCGGGTCAGGGAACTATGCT. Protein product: CASSDTGSGNYA. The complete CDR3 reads CASSDTGSGNYAEQFF.

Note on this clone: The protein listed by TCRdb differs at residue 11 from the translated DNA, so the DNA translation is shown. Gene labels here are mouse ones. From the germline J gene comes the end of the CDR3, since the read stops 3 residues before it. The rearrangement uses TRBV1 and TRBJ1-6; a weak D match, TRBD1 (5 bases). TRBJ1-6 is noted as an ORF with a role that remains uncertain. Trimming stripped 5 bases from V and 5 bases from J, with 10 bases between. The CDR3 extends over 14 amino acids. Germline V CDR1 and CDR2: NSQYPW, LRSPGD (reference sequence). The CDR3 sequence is CTCSSSTDNSPLYF. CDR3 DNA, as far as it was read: TGCACCTGCAGTTCCTCGACAGATAATTCGCCC.